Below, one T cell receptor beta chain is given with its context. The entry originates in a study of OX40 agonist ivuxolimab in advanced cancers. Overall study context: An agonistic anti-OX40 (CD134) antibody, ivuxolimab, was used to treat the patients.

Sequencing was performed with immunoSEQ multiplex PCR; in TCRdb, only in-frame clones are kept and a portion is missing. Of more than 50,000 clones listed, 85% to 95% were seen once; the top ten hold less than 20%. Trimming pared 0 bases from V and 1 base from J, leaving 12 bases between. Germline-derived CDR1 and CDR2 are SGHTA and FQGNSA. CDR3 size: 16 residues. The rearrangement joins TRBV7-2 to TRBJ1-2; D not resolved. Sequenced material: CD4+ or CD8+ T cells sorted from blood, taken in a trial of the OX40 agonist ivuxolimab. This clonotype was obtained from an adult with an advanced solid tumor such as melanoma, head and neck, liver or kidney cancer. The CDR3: CASSLASRFFNYGYTF. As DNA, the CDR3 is TGTGCCAGCAGCTTAGCGAGCAGATTCTTTAACTATGGCTACACCTTC.